The 10 T cell receptor beta chains below all came from one sample that was sequenced in a study of shared clonotypes between healthy human individuals. Here immunoSEQ multiplex PCR was the method, and the copy in TCRdb shows in-frame clones only, minus some. This sample carries approximately 810,000 clones, 80% to 95% of them seen once, and the ten largest clones take 24%. CD45RO-negative CD8 cells positively selected for CCR7 made up the naive population, which excluded terminally differentiated effector memory CD45RA+ cells. Input material: naive CD8+ T cells sorted from blood. All receptors come from a man aged 25 to 45 in good health.

The CDR3 DNA reads TGTGCCAGCAGTTGGGGTCTTAACACTGAAGCTTTCTTT. It encodes CASSWGLNTEAFF. J is TRBJ1-1 and V is TRBV6-6; D is unresolved. The ends were cut back, 4 bases at V and 2 bases at J, with 8 bases in the middle. Looked up from germline, CDR1 is MNHNY and CDR2 is SVGAGI (reference sequence). The CDR3 extends over 13 amino acids.

The chain recombines TRBV12-5 with TRBJ2-2; unclear D gene. Germline CDR1 is LGHNT and CDR2 is FRNRAP. The CDR3 length is 13 residues. The V gene lost 3 bases and the J gene lost 4 bases, with 6 bases spanning the gap. This chain's CDR3 is CASGFSTTGELFF. The CDR3 nucleotides read TGTGCTAGTGGTTTTTCTACCACCGGGGAGCTGTTTTTT. The full variable domain, its missing parts supplied by reference TRBV12-5 and TRBJ2-2, is DARVTQTPRHKVTEMGQEVTMRCQPILGHNTVFWYRQTMMQGLELLAYFRNRAPLDDSGMPKDRFSAEMPDATLATLKIQPSEPRDSAVYFCASGFSTTGELFFGEGSRLTVL.

The rearrangement joins TRBV5-1 to TRBJ1-2, with 11 bases matching TRBD1. Losses at the gene ends were 0 bases for V and 3 bases for J; bases not matched to a gene: 7. The CDR3 contains 17 residues. Germline V lookup: CDR1 SGHRS, CDR2 YFSETQ. The CDR3 is CASSLEGTGGGDYGYTF. CDR3 DNA sequence: TGCGCCAGCAGCTTGGAAGGGACAGGGGGTGGAGACTATGGCTACACCTTC.

DNA for the CDR3: TGTGCCAGCACCGAGGGACCTAGCGGGAGGGCCTCCTACAATGAGCAGTTCTTC. It yields the protein CASTEGPSGRASYNEQFF. The rearrangement joins TRBV5-5 to TRBJ2-1; 12 positions match TRBD2. Per the germline V gene, CDR1 is SGHKS and CDR2 is YYEKEE (reference sequence). Germline trimming cut 6 bases from V and 0 bases from J; bases unmatched to any gene: 10. CDR3 size: 18 residues.

The gene calls are TRBV13 and TRBJ2-6, with TRBD1 identical over 8 bases. V lost 6 bases and J lost 5; bases outside the gene matches: 18. Looked up from germline, CDR1 is PRHDT and CDR2 is FYEKMQ (reference sequence). There are 19 residues in the CDR3. The chain's CDR3 is CASSASGQGALRRANVLTF. The CDR3 nucleotides are TGTGCCAGCAGTGCCTCCGGGCAGGGGGCGCTTCGTAGGGCCAACGTCCTGACTTTC.

DNA of the CDR3: TGTGCCAGCAGTTTCGGGGGAGCCAAAAACATTCAGTACTTC. This translates into CASSFGGAKNIQYF. V gene TRBV27 combines with J gene TRBJ2-4; D is possibly TRBD2 (6 bases). There are 14 residues in the CDR3. CDR1 MNHEY and CDR2 SMNVEV come from the germline V gene (reference sequence). The ends were cut back, 3 bases at V and 0 bases at J, with 6 bases in the middle.

The V gene is TRBV2, the J gene TRBJ2-3; a possible D gene is TRBD2 (7 bases). CDR1 is SNHLY and CDR2 is FYNNEI in the germline V gene. The CDR3 runs 14 residues. The V gene lost 8 bases and the J gene lost 8 bases, with 20 bases spanning the gap. CDR3 loop: CASPLSGGQLTQYF. The CDR3 DNA reads TGTGCCAGCCCCCTTTCGGGGGGACAACTTACGCAGTATTTT.

The chain carries TRBV27 and TRBJ2-7; 9 nucleotides match TRBD2. This CDR3 is 15 amino acids long. Germline trimming cut 3 bases from V and 2 bases from J; bases unmatched to any gene: 5. Per germline, CDR1 MNHEY and CDR2 SMNVEV (reference sequence). The CDR3 region has the DNA TGTGCCAGCAGTTTTAGCGGGAGTCCCACCTACGAGCAGTACTTC. Encoded protein: CASSFSGSPTYEQYF.

J is TRBJ1-4 and V is TRBV10-1; 7 nucleotides align to TRBD1. V trimming: 5 bases; J trimming: 0 bases; junction bases outside the gene matches: 12. The CDR3 loop spans 18 amino acids. Germline CDR1 and CDR2: WNHNN and SYGVQD (reference sequence). The CDR3 loop reads CASSFRQGPSPTNEKLFF. CDR3 coding DNA: TGCGCCAGCAGTTTCAGACAGGGCCCCTCCCCAACTAATGAAAAACTGTTTTTT.

The chain uses TRBV7-9 and TRBJ2-7; the D gene is possibly TRBD2 (6 bases). Germline values: CDR1 SEHNR, CDR2 FQNEAQ (reference sequence). The CDR3 spans 14 residues. V was trimmed by 0 bases and J by 4 bases, leaving 10 bases between them. CDR3 loop: CASSLAGGKYEQYF. CDR3 bases: TGTGCCAGCAGCTTAGCTGGAGGGAAATACGAGCAGTACTTC.